Each of the 25 T cell receptor beta chains below was sequenced from the same sample in a study of technical replicates of blood from several donors. The data were produced by immunoSEQ multiplex PCR, yet TCRdb's version contains in-frame clones alone and is incomplete. The data show 70,000 or so clones, around 92% seen once. The sample comprised T cells isolated from PBMCs. The source of these receptors is a human donor in good health.

CDR3 in amino acids: CASSFSGSTLVIQETQYF. The CDR3 DNA is TGTGCCAGCAGCTTCTCGGGGTCCACTCTGGTAATACAAGAGACCCAGTACTTC. The chain has TRBV11-2 and TRBJ2-5; TRBD2 might be the D (5 bases). The V and J ends lost 3 bases and 2 bases respectively, with 22 bases between them. The CDR3 has 18 amino acids. CDR1 is SGHAT and CDR2 is FQNNGV in the germline V gene.

The rearrangement joins TRBV28 to TRBJ2-7; 8 bases map to TRBD2. Per the germline V gene, CDR1 is MDHEN and CDR2 is SYDVKM. V was pared by 1 base and J by 0 bases, with 8 bases of the junction left unmatched. This CDR3 is 17 amino acids long. The CDR3 is CASSLYPFAGGSYEQYF. The CDR3 region has the DNA TGTGCCAGCAGTTTATACCCCTTCGCGGGAGGCTCCTACGAGCAGTACTTC.

The chain has TRBV6-6 and TRBJ2-1, with D tentatively TRBD2 (5 bases). Trimming removed 6 bases at V and 6 bases at J, with 12 bases between. Germline assignment: CDR1 MNHNY and CDR2 SVGAGI (reference sequence). The length of the CDR3 is 13 residues. The CDR3 here is CASRNGNINEQFF. The CDR3 DNA reads as TGTGCCAGCAGGAACGGGAACATCAATGAGCAGTTCTTC.

V and J are TRBV11-2 and TRBJ2-1; D not certain. This CDR3 has 15 amino acids. Germline V gene sequence: CDR1 SGHAT, CDR2 FQNNGV. Trimming removed 1 base from V and 0 bases from J, with 7 bases in between. CDR3 region: CASSLVTSSYNEQFF. CDR3 in DNA: TGTGCCAGCAGCTTAGTGACAAGCTCCTACAATGAGCAGTTCTTC.

The V call is TRBV14, the J call TRBJ2-7; D might be TRBD1 (5 bases). The V end lost 0 bases, the J end lost 3 bases, and 9 bases lay between the germline ends. The CDR3 sequence is 14 residues long. Germline V gives CDR1 SGHDN, CDR2 FVKESK. The CDR3 nucleotides read TGTGCCAGCAGCCAAGATTCAGGGTTCTACGAGCAGTACTTC. This gives the protein CASSQDSGFYEQYF.

DNA of the CDR3: TGTGCCAGCACCACTACCCACAATGAGCAGTTCTTC. This encodes CASTTTHNEQFF. The genes are TRBV6-5 and TRBJ2-1; D remains unclear. Trimming removed 7 bases at V and 5 bases at J, with 9 bases between. The CDR3 is made up of 12 amino acids. Germline lookup yields CDR1 MNHEY and CDR2 SVGAGI.

The chain couples TRBV11-2 to TRBJ2-2; 7 bases agree with TRBD1. The CDR3 has 16 residues. V was clipped by 1 base and J by 8 bases; unmatched bases: 10. Per the germline V gene, CDR1 is SGHAT and CDR2 is FQNNGV. The CDR3 loop is CASSLVETGYPGELFF. The CDR3 coding sequence is TGTGCCAGCAGCTTAGTGGAGACAGGGTACCCGGGGGAGCTGTTTTTT.

The rearrangement joins TRBV7-9 to TRBJ2-1; 9 bases fit TRBD1. Germline values: CDR1 SEHNR, CDR2 FQNEAQ (reference sequence). The V segment lost 5 bases and the J segment 1 base; nucleotides outside the gene matches: 9. The CDR3 runs 17 residues. CDR3 DNA: TGTGCCAGCAGCCTGGACAGGGGCGGTAGGTCCTACAATGAGCAGTTCTTC. This encodes CASSLDRGGRSYNEQFF.

The genes are TRBV4-3 and TRBJ2-5, with 10 bases matching TRBD2. The CDR3 is 16 residues long. Germline-derived CDR1 and CDR2 are LGHNA and YSLEER. Germline trimming cut 3 bases from V and 5 bases from J; bases unmatched to any gene: 9. The CDR3, as DNA: TGCGCCAGCAGCCATACCGGGACTAGCGTCTTGGAGACCCAGTACTTC. Translation gives CASSHTGTSVLETQYF.

The chain couples TRBV29-1 to TRBJ2-3; 7 nucleotides agree with TRBD1. CDR3 length: 12 amino acids. Looked up from germline, CDR1 is SQVTM and CDR2 is ANQGSEA. The junction had 5 bases not matched to a gene; V was cut back by 7 bases and J by 4 bases. The CDR3 loop reads CSADRVADTQYF. The CDR3, as DNA: TGCAGCGCTGACAGGGTAGCAGATACGCAGTATTTT.

This chain links TRBV4-1 with TRBJ2-7; 7 nucleotides agree with TRBD1. Germline CDR1 reads MGHRA; CDR2 reads YSYEKL. V lost 3 bases, J lost 3 bases, and 8 bases stayed unmatched. CDR3 length: 15 residues. The CDR3 is CASSQTRDSFYEQYF. In DNA, the CDR3 is TGCGCCAGCAGCCAGACCCGGGACAGCTTCTACGAGCAGTACTTC.

V and J are TRBV4-1 and TRBJ2-4, with 9 bases matching TRBD2. Germline-derived CDR1 and CDR2 are MGHRA and YSYEKL. The CDR3 is 16 amino acids. Losses at the gene ends were 1 base for V and 3 bases for J; bases not matched to a gene: 4. The CDR3 protein is CASSQGGRGGKNIQYF. Written as DNA, the CDR3 is TGCGCCAGCAGCCAAGGCGGGAGGGGGGGCAAAAACATTCAGTACTTC.

The chain combines TRBV7-9 with TRBJ1-1; D is ambiguous. Germline CDR1 reads SEHNR; CDR2 reads FQNEAQ (reference sequence). The CDR3 spans 13 residues. V was clipped by 1 base and J by 1 base, with 4 bases between them. The CDR3 loop reads CASSLVGNTEAFF. In DNA, the CDR3 is TGTGCCAGCAGCTTAGTCGGGAACACTGAAGCTTTCTTT.

The chain employs TRBV10-3 and TRBJ2-5; possible D gene TRBD1, 6 bases. This CDR3 has 11 residues. CDR1 and CDR2 from the germline V gene are ENHRY and SYGVKD. Trimming took off 9 bases at V and 2 bases at J, with 7 bases between the two ends. DNA of the CDR3: TGTGCCATAGGACAGCAAGAGACCCAGTACTTC. Its translation: CAIGQQETQYF.

The gene calls are TRBV28 and TRBJ1-1; 8 bases align to TRBD1. J was trimmed by 7 bases and V by 6 bases; bases with no gene match: 10. The CDR3 spans 14 residues. Germline V gene sequence: CDR1 MDHEN, CDR2 SYDVKM. The CDR3 DNA is TGTGCCAGCAGACCCTCAGGGGGCTCGGGTGAAGCTTTCTTT. Translated: CASRPSGGSGEAFF.

V usage is TRBV11-3 and J usage is TRBJ2-7; TRBD2 agrees at 7 bases. The junction had 1 base not matched to a gene; V was cut back by 2 bases and J by 0 bases. This CDR3 region has 14 residues. Germline V lookup: CDR1 SGHNT, CDR2 YENEEA. The CDR3 coding sequence is TGTGCCAGCAGCTTAAGCGGGACCTCCTACGAGCAGTACTTC. It encodes CASSLSGTSYEQYF.

The table lists this clone with a few counts. The chain is built from TRBV5-1 and TRBJ1-1; 7 bases map to TRBD1. CDR3 size: 11 residues. Germline assignment: CDR1 SGHRS and CDR2 YFSETQ. V lost 10 bases to trimming and J lost 4 bases; unmatched junction nucleotides: 4. The CDR3 is CASNRGTEAFF. DNA of the CDR3: TGCGCCTCGAACAGGGGCACTGAAGCTTTCTTT.

V and J are TRBV7-2 and TRBJ2-1, with no clear D. CDR3 length: 15 residues. Trimming pared 4 bases from V and 3 bases from J, leaving 13 bases between. Per germline, CDR1 SGHTA and CDR2 FQGNSA. CDR3 protein: CASSSPQTFYNEQFF. CDR3 DNA: TGTGCCAGCAGCTCCCCCCAGACTTTCTACAATGAGCAGTTCTTC.

The chain is built from TRBV19 and TRBJ2-2; no firm D call. CDR1 is LNHDA, CDR2 SQIVND, per germline (reference sequence). The CDR3 is 15 residues long. V shed 5 bases and J shed 6 bases, with 16 bases lying between them. CDR3 sequence: CASSELSESSGELFF. For the CDR3, the DNA is TGTGCCAGTAGTGAGTTATCCGAGTCATCCGGGGAGCTGTTTTTT.

V gene TRBV5-1 combines with J gene TRBJ2-6, with a tentative D call TRBD2 (6 bases). Germline V gene data show CDR1 as SGHRS and CDR2 as YFSETQ. Trimming left V 5 bases short and J 2 bases short, with 20 bases between. This CDR3 has 18 residues. CDR3 amino acids: CASSSQGDFRAGANVLTF. In nucleotides, the CDR3 is TGCGCCAGCAGTTCTCAAGGGGACTTTAGAGCTGGGGCCAACGTCCTGACTTTC.

J is TRBJ1-1 and V is TRBV9; perhaps TRBD1 as D (6 bases). Trimming stripped 3 bases from V and 4 bases from J, with 16 bases between. This CDR3 has 15 residues. Germline CDR1 reads SGDLS; CDR2 reads YYNGEE. CDR3 sequence: CASSAWGGGATEAFF. CDR3 DNA: TGTGCCAGCAGCGCGTGGGGTGGGGGCGCCACTGAAGCTTTCTTT.

This clone was counted once. The V call is TRBV9, the J call TRBJ1-1, with 8 bases aligning to TRBD1. CDR3 length: 17 amino acids. The V gene end was trimmed by 3 bases and the J gene end by 1 base; junction bases not matched to a gene: 11. Germline loops: CDR1 SGDLS, CDR2 YYNGEE. CDR3 region: CASSAPIKGQENTEAFF. CDR3 nucleotide sequence: TGTGCCAGCAGCGCTCCGATTAAGGGACAGGAGAACACTGAAGCTTTCTTT.

The chain has TRBV10-3 and TRBJ1-5; no firm D call. The CDR3 sequence is 12 residues long. Trimming removed 4 bases at V and 6 bases at J, with 7 bases between. Germline CDR1 ENHRY, CDR2 SYGVKD. The CDR3 nucleotides are TGTGCCATCAGTGCTGAGGGTCAGCCCCAGCATTTT. Translated: CAISAEGQPQHF.

The V gene is TRBV5-6, the J gene TRBJ1-4, with D perhaps matching TRBD1 (6 bases). There are 16 residues in the CDR3. Between the trimmed V and J ends, which lost 3 bases and 2 bases, there was a span of 14 bases. CDR1 is SGHDT, CDR2 YYEEEE, per germline. CDR3 in DNA: TGTGCCAGCAGCTCCCAGGGGTTAGCGACTAATGAAAAACTGTTTTTT. This gives the protein CASSSQGLATNEKLFF.

This rearrangement joins TRBV28 to TRBJ2-1, with TRBD1 matching 9 bases. The germline CDR1 and CDR2 sequences are MDHEN and SYDVKM. CDR3 length: 15 residues. Germline trimming cut 5 bases from V and 7 bases from J; bases unmatched to any gene: 9. CDR3 amino acids: CASSVGQGIGNEQFF. The CDR3 nucleotides are TGTGCCAGCAGTGTGGGACAGGGCATAGGAAATGAGCAGTTCTTC.